The source of this TCR beta chain is a study of chemoradiotherapy in HPV16-positive cancers. Findings and limits, study-wide: During treatment, candidate HPV-specific clones and E7-related motifs expanded in tumor. For HPV16-positive patients, expanding HPV-responsive T cells associated with longer recurrence-free survival.

The protocol was immunoSEQ multiplex PCR, while the TCRdb copy is restricted to in-frame clones and leaves out a portion. The sample records fewer than 25,000 clones, around 90% being singletons. A note on this clone: Its antigen is unidentified.

Over chemoradiotherapy, repertoires were sampled more than once. The sample here was blood, taken from a patient who underwent chemoradiotherapy. This clonotype was sampled from a human donor with HPV-associated anogenital cancer.

CDR3 bases: TGTGCCAGCTCAAAGGGAGGAGACTACGAGCAGTACTTC. This translates into CASSKGGDYEQYF. The chain joins TRBV18 to TRBJ2-7, with D tentatively TRBD2 (6 bases). Germline V lookup: CDR1 KGHSH, CDR2 LQKENI. The CDR3 contains 13 residues. V was pared by 5 bases and J by 3 bases, with 11 bases between.